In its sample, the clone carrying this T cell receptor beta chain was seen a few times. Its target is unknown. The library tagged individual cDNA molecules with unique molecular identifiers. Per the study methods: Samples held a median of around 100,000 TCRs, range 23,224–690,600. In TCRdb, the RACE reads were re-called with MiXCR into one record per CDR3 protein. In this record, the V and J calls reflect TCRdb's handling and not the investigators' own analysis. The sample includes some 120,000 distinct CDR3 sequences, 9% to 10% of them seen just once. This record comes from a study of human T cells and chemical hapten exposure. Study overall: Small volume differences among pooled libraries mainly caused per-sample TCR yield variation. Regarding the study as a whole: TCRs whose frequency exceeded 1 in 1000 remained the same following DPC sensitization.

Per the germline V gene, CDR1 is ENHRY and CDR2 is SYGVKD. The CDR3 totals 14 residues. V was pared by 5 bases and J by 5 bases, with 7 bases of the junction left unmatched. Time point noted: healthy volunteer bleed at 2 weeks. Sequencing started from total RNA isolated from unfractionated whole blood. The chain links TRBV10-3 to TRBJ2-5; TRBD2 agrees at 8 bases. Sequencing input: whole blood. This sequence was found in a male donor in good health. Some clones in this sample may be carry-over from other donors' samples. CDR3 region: CAISRSGGSETQYF. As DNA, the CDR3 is TGTGCCATCAGTCGAAGCGGGGGTTCTGAGACCCAGTACTTC.